The 22 T cell receptor beta chains reported below all come from one sample, sequenced in a study of regulatory T cells in long-lasting Graves disease. Time point in this sample: newly diagnosed GD, antithyroid drugs for less than 3 months. Following extraction of RNA from PBMCs, that RNA was used to make the TCR library. Libraries of TCR beta came from iRepertoire HTBI primers plus Arm-PCR of CDR3 regions. TCRdb re-derived calls from the multiplex PCR reads in MiXCR, one entry per CDR3 protein. The sample yields roughly 500,000 distinct CDR3 sequences, roughly 13% seen once. These data were also filed under a second study, of T cells in Graves' hyperthyroidism and ophthalmopathy.

The source material was peripheral blood mononuclear cells (PBMCs), sampled at new diagnosis, from a patient treated with antithyroid drugs. These TCRs come from a man aged 30 to 39 with Graves disease.

This chain connects TRBV11-2 to TRBJ2-7; TRBD2 matches 12 bases. The CDR3 covers 19 residues. Trimming at V came to 1 base and at J to 2 bases, leaving 12 bases not matched to a gene. Germline V gene sequence: CDR1 SGHAT, CDR2 FQNNGV. The CDR3 DNA reads as TGTGCCAGCAGCTTAGCGATTGGGCTAGCGGGAGGGTATACCTACGAGCAGTACTTC. Translation: CASSLAIGLAGGYTYEQYF.

There are a few counts of this clonotype. CDR3 DNA: TGTGCCAGCAAAACAGGGGGCTTAGGCGAGCAGTACTTC. It encodes CASKTGGLGEQYF. The chain couples TRBV6-1 to TRBJ2-7; 9 bases fit TRBD1. The CDR3 extends over 13 amino acids. Germline assignment: CDR1 MNHNS and CDR2 SASEGT. V lost 7 bases to trimming and J lost 6 bases; unmatched junction nucleotides: 7.

V is TRBV14 and J is TRBJ2-2; D is unresolved. The CDR3 covers 16 residues. Trimming cost V 4 bases and J 1 base, with 13 bases left between them. The germline V gene encodes CDR1 SGHDN and CDR2 FVKESK. The CDR3 is CASSPQLLRNTGELFF. In nucleotides, the CDR3 is TGTGCCAGCAGCCCACAACTGTTGCGGAACACCGGGGAGCTGTTTTTT. The whole variable domain, filled in from reference TRBV14 and TRBJ2-2, reads EAGVTQFPSHSVIEKGQTVTLRCDPISGHDNLYWYRRVMGKEIKFLLHFVKESKQDESGMPNNRFLAERTGGTYSTLKVQPAELEDSGVYFCASSPQLLRNTGELFFGEGSRLTVL.

There are many counts of this clonotype. The chain carries TRBV27 and TRBJ2-1; TRBD1 aligns across 7 bases. Germline loops: CDR1 MNHEY, CDR2 SMNVEV (reference sequence). There are 15 residues in the CDR3. V trimming: 8 bases; J trimming: 4 bases; junction bases outside the gene matches: 11. CDR3 in amino acids: CASAPRDRRYNEQFF. CDR3 coding DNA: TGTGCCAGCGCACCCCGGGACAGACGTTACAATGAGCAGTTCTTC.

Of note for this clonotype: Relative to the germline gene, one junction end is altered; a read error may explain this. The chain couples TRBV6-2 or TRBV6-3 to TRBJ2-7, with 12 bases identical to TRBD2. CDR1 and CDR2 (germline): MNHEY, SVGEGT. The CDR3 is 15 residues long. The CDR3 region is CASRNLAGGSYVQYF. CDR3 nucleotide sequence: TGTGCCAGCAGAAACCTAGCGGGGGGGTCCTACGTGCAGTACTTC.

There are many counts of this clonotype. This chain links TRBV5-4 with TRBJ1-1; 7 positions match TRBD1. The CDR3 runs 16 residues. Germline V gene lookup returns CDR1 SGHNT and CDR2 YYREEE (reference sequence). The V and J ends lost 0 bases and 0 bases, in that order; junction bases with no gene match: 5. This chain's CDR3 is CASSLGTGTVNTEAFF. As DNA, the CDR3 is TGTGCCAGCAGCTTGGGGACCGGGACAGTGAACACTGAAGCTTTCTTT.

Details on this clonotype: Its ends do not fully match the called genes, so a read error is possible. This CDR3 reads CASSLWQVGSNYGYSF. For the CDR3, the DNA is TGCGCCAGCAGCTTGTGGCAGGTGGGATCCAACTATGGCTACTCCTTC. This chain uses TRBV5-1 with TRBJ1-2; no clear D gene. In germline, CDR1 is SGHRS, CDR2 YFSETQ. The CDR3 length is 16 residues.

This clonotype has just a few counts. V is TRBV7-9 and J is TRBJ1-5, with 7 positions matching TRBD1. The CDR3 totals 14 residues. V lost 5 bases, J lost 0 bases, and 1 base stayed unmatched. Germline values: CDR1 SEHNR, CDR2 FQNEAQ (reference sequence). The CDR3 DNA reads TGTGCCAGCAGCCGGACAGGTAGCAATCAGCCCCAGCATTTT. Protein product: CASSRTGSNQPQHF. The whole variable domain, remainder taken from reference TRBV7-9 and TRBJ1-5, is DTGVSQNPRHKITKRGQNVTFRCDPISEHNRLYWYRQTLGQGPEFLTYFQNEAQLEKSRLLSDRFSAERPKGSFSTLEIQRTEQGDSAMYLCASSRTGSNQPQHFGDGTRLSIL.

This clonotype was counted ten times or more. This rearrangement joins TRBV10-3 to TRBJ1-1; D remains ambiguous. The CDR3 length is 13 residues. Germline values: CDR1 ENHRY, CDR2 SYGVKD. The V end was cut by 10 bases, the J end by 5 bases, with 17 bases between. In nucleotides, the CDR3 is TGTGCCACCAAGAGGGAAGAGAGGACTGAAGCTTTCTTT. Translation gives CATKREERTEAFF.

The V gene is TRBV6-1, the J gene TRBJ2-1; no reliable D call. This CDR3 has 14 residues. The V end was cut by 5 bases, the J end by 5 bases, with 13 bases between. The germline gives CDR1 MNHNS, CDR2 SASEGT. In nucleotides, the CDR3 is TGTGCCAGCAGTCCCGGGTTCGTAAACAATGAGCAGTTCTTC. Its translation: CASSPGFVNNEQFF.

V gene TRBV9 combines with J gene TRBJ2-7, with 7 bases matching TRBD2. The CDR3 runs to 15 residues. Germline V gene data show CDR1 as SGDLS and CDR2 as YYNGEE. V shed 0 bases, J shed 2 bases, and the junction held 5 bases outside the gene matches. The CDR3 protein is CASSVAAGVPYEQYF. For the CDR3, the DNA is TGTGCCAGCAGCGTAGCGGCGGGAGTACCCTACGAGCAGTACTTC.

This clonotype was detected many times. The chain carries TRBV20-1 and TRBJ2-3; a weak D match, TRBD2 (6 bases). In germline, CDR1 is DFQATT, CDR2 SNEGSKA (reference sequence). The V and J ends lost 6 bases and 5 bases respectively, with 21 bases between them. The CDR3 length is 15 residues. CDR3 in DNA: TGCAGTGCGAGACCCCAAAGCGGGCGATTAGATACGCAGTATTTT. Protein sequence: CSARPQSGRLDTQYF.

The rearrangement joins TRBV5-1 to TRBJ2-1, with a tentative D call TRBD1 (6 bases). With 4 bases removed from V and 6 bases from J, the gap between germline ends came to 17 bases. The length of the CDR3 is 15 residues. CDR1 is SGHRS, CDR2 YFSETQ, per germline. CDR3 DNA sequence: TGCGCCAGCAGCCGTGGGGCTAGCAGGGGCAATGAGCAGTTCTTC. This sequence encodes CASSRGASRGNEQFF.

This clonotype was seen repeatedly, ten times or more. The rearrangement joins TRBV27 to TRBJ1-1; 7 bases match TRBD1. The J segment lost 2 bases and the V segment lost 3 bases, leaving 6 bases of the junction unmatched. The CDR3 length is 15 residues. The V gene's germline CDR1 is MNHEY and CDR2 SMNVEV (reference sequence). For the CDR3, the DNA is TGTGCCAGCAGTTTGGTTGGGACAGAAAACACTGAAGCTTTCTTT. This encodes CASSLVGTENTEAFF.

A remark on this clonotype: A much larger clone lies a single base off, so this may be a read error. This chain links TRBV7-8 with TRBJ2-7; the match to TRBD2 covers 7 bases. This CDR3 has 13 residues. Germline CDR1 SGHVS, CDR2 FQNEAQ. The CDR3 DNA sequence: TGTGCCAGCTCTAGCGGTAGCTCCTACGAGCAGCACTTC. Its translation is CASSSGSSYEQHF. Supplemented by reference TRBV7-8 and TRBJ2-7, the full variable domain reads GAGVSQSPRYKVAKRGQDVALRCDPISGHVSLFWYQQALGQGPEFLTYFQNEAQLDKSGLPSDRFFAERPEGSVSTLKIQRTQQEDSAVYLCASSSGSSYEQHFGPGTRLTVT.

The chain has TRBV14 and TRBJ1-3; no firm D call. CDR3 size: 16 residues. Germline V gene sequence: CDR1 SGHDN, CDR2 FVKESK. The V gene lost 0 bases and the J gene lost 0 bases, with 9 bases spanning the gap. CDR3 DNA sequence: TGTGCCAGCAGCCAAGATCTACGGTTCTCTGGAAACACCATATATTTT. This encodes CASSQDLRFSGNTIYF.

In this sample, this clonotype turned up a few times. The chain recombines TRBV7-2 with TRBJ2-3, with 13 nucleotides matching TRBD2. The germline V gene has CDR1 SGHTA and CDR2 FQGNSA. With V trimmed by 1 base and J by 5 bases, 6 bases remained unmatched. The CDR3 contains 17 residues. This chain's CDR3 is CASSLETSGRAGDTQYF. CDR3 DNA: TGTGCCAGCAGCTTAGAAACTAGCGGGAGGGCAGGAGATACGCAGTATTTT.

This clonotype was found many times. The chain recombines TRBV19 with TRBJ1-1; TRBD1 might be the D (6 bases). This CDR3 has 12 residues. V was pared by 7 bases and J by 5 bases, with 11 bases between. The V gene's germline CDR1 is LNHDA and CDR2 SQIVND (reference sequence). The CDR3 here is CASKDSGTEAFF. CDR3 nucleotide sequence: TGTGCCAGTAAGGACAGCGGAACTGAAGCTTTCTTT.

This clonotype has at least ten counts. The chain has TRBV3-1 and TRBJ2-3; 9 bases fit TRBD2. Germline V CDR1 and CDR2: LGHDT, YNNKEL (reference sequence). This CDR3 region has 14 residues. Trimming took 4 bases from V and 8 from J; bases not matched to a gene: 7. CDR3 residues: CASSRRLAEGTQYF. The CDR3 nucleotides read TGTGCCAGCAGCCGGAGACTAGCGGAGGGTACGCAGTATTTT.

This clonotype appeared many times. The chain carries TRBV7-8 and TRBJ2-5; 9 nucleotides align to TRBD1. The ends lost 0 bases at V and 6 bases at J; junction bases unmatched: 5. CDR1 is SGHVS and CDR2 is FQNEAQ in the germline V gene. The CDR3 sequence is 15 residues long. The CDR3 nucleotides read TGTGCCAGCAGCTTAGCACAGGGGGCAGGGAAGACCCAGTACTTC. Translating it yields CASSLAQGAGKTQYF.

This clonotype was observed a few times. The chain links TRBV19 to TRBJ1-5; D ambiguous. Trimming took off 0 bases at V and 5 bases at J, with 5 bases between the two ends. From germline, CDR1 is LNHDA and CDR2 SQIVND (reference sequence). The CDR3 extends over 13 amino acids. CDR3 region: CASSIDLDQPQHF. CDR3 in DNA: TGTGCCAGTAGTATAGATCTGGATCAGCCCCAGCATTTT.

This clonotype was detected many times. The chain employs TRBV11-3 and TRBJ2-1; 7 bases fit TRBD2. The CDR3 has 15 amino acids. Germline CDR1 and CDR2: SGHNT and YENEEA. The ends lost 2 bases at V and 4 bases at J; junction bases unmatched: 5. The CDR3 nucleotides read TGTGCCAGCAGCTTAAGTCCTAGCGGATACAATGAGCAGTTCTTC. It is translated as CASSLSPSGYNEQFF.